This TCR beta chain was recovered during a study of OX40 agonist ivuxolimab in advanced cancers. Study-level information: It was ivuxolimab, an agonistic anti-OX40 (CD134) antibody, that patients were treated with. Partial responses, seen in three patients, involved one hepatocellular carcinoma and two cutaneous melanomas. Study conclusions and caveats: Both CD4+ and CD8+ T cell populations in blood had undergone clonal expansion by week 6 at 0.1 to 3.0 mg/kg. On average, a greater number of expanded clones characterised CD8+ T cells relative to CD4+.

The table came from immunoSEQ multiplex PCR; TCRdb's copy has only in-frame clones and leaves some out. The sample contains under 85,000 clones, approximately 88% of which appear only once. With respect to this clone: Antigen specificity is unknown.

The sequence was collected from an adult with an advanced solid tumor such as melanoma, head and neck, liver or kidney cancer. The sample was CD4+ or CD8+ T cells sorted from blood, taken in a trial of the OX40 agonist ivuxolimab.

The CDR3 coding sequence is TGTGCCAGCAGTCCAGTCCCACAATACGAGCAGTACTTC. Encoded protein: CASSPVPQYEQYF. The chain is built from TRBV6-6 and TRBJ2-7; D gene unclear. Trimming shortened V by 5 bases and J by 4 bases, and 12 bases separated the two germline ends. The CDR3 runs 13 residues. CDR1 MNHNY and CDR2 SVGAGI come from the germline V gene (reference sequence).